The 30 T cell receptor beta chains presented below share a single source sample, sequenced in a study of vaccination effects on CD4 cells after COVID-19. These receptors are not linked to any known antigen. Before sequencing, viral peptide pools were used by the ViraFEST assay to expand antigen-specific CD4+ T cells. Cultured cells yielded isolated CD4+ T cells after approximately nine days. It was between March and December 2020 that the person had a SARS-CoV-2 infection confirmed by PCR. The repertoire was sequenced with immunoSEQ multiplex PCR; TCRdb's copy has only in-frame clones and lacks some. The data contain 42,000 or so clones, around 72% of them singletons. Sequencing was performed on CD4+ T cells from PBMCs cultured with a peptide pool, taken before COVID-19 vaccination. The source of these receptors is a human donor who had a prior SARS-CoV-2 infection.

The J gene is TRBJ2-1, the V gene TRBV4-1; D may be TRBD2 (6 bases). Trimming removed 0 bases from V and 4 bases from J, with 13 bases in between. The CDR3 has 16 amino acids. Germline lookup yields CDR1 MGHRA and CDR2 YSYEKL. The DNA for the CDR3 is TGCGCCAGCAGCCAAGATGAGGCTAGCGAGTACAATGAGCAGTTCTTC. Amino acid sequence: CASSQDEASEYNEQFF.

The chain is built from TRBV6-5 and TRBJ1-1; possibly TRBD1 for D (6 bases). Trimming took 4 bases from V and 0 from J, leaving 15 bases between them. The CDR3 consists of 16 residues. Germline loops: CDR1 MNHEY, CDR2 SVGAGI. The CDR3 coding sequence is TGTGCCAGCAGTTTCTCCCTCGGACAGATGAACACTGAAGCTTTCTTT. It codes for CASSFSLGQMNTEAFF.

CDR3 DNA: TGTGCCTGGAGTGACCGGACACTTACGAACTATGGCTACACCTTC. Amino acid sequence: CAWSDRTLTNYGYTF. The V and J genes are TRBV30 and TRBJ1-2; tentative D call: TRBD1 (5 bases). Germline loops: CDR1 GTSNPN, CDR2 SVGIG (reference sequence). V was pared by 1 base and J by 2 bases, with 14 bases between. The CDR3 is 15 residues long.

This clone was picked up a small number of times. The chain has TRBV7-3 and TRBJ2-3; TRBD1 is a possible D gene (5 bases). The ends were cut back, 2 bases at V and 6 bases at J, with 12 bases in the middle. Germline CDR1 SGHTA, CDR2 FQGTGA. The CDR3 runs to 14 residues. The chain's CDR3 is CASSLLGQSDTQYF. The CDR3 bases are TGTGCCAGCAGCTTACTGGGGCAGTCGGATACGCAGTATTTT.

This sequence joins TRBV14 and TRBJ2-1, with a tentative D call TRBD2 (5 bases). This CDR3 has 14 residues. The ends were cut back, 1 base at V and 9 bases at J, with 13 bases in the middle. Germline CDR1 and CDR2: SGHDN and FVKESK. CDR3 loop: CASSQAVRGLEQFF. CDR3 sequence (DNA): TGTGCCAGCAGCCAAGCGGTCCGCGGACTTGAGCAGTTCTTC.

The CDR3 spells CATRPGQGTPYEQYF. The DNA of the CDR3 is TGTGCCACCAGGCCGGGACAGGGGACCCCCTACGAGCAGTACTTC. This chain connects TRBV15 to TRBJ2-7, with 10 nucleotides matching TRBD1. Germline assignment: CDR1 LNHNV and CDR2 YYDKDF (reference sequence). The V and J ends lost 6 bases and 2 bases, in that order; junction bases with no gene match: 7. The CDR3 length is 15 residues.

V and J are TRBV6-5 and TRBJ2-5, with D hard to call. Deletions cut 6 bases from V and 4 bases from J, with 9 bases between. Germline V gene lookup returns CDR1 MNHEY and CDR2 SVGAGI. The CDR3 extends over 12 amino acids. The CDR3: CASSSQRETQYF. The DNA of the CDR3 is TGTGCCAGCAGCTCGCAGAGAGAGACCCAGTACTTC.

This chain uses TRBV4-2 with TRBJ1-6; 7 bases are a match to TRBD1. The CDR3 runs 14 residues. The V gene's germline CDR1 is LGHNA and CDR2 YNFKEQ. V trimming: 4 bases; J trimming: 6 bases; junction bases outside the gene matches: 3. As DNA, the CDR3 is TGTGCCAGCAGCCCGGCAGGGGGTAATTCACCCCTCCACTTT. It translates to CASSPAGGNSPLHF.

J is TRBJ2-5 and V is TRBV19, with 9 bases matching TRBD1. CDR1 LNHDA and CDR2 SQIVND come from the germline V gene (reference sequence). The CDR3 is made up of 15 amino acids. Trimming at V came to 6 bases and at J to 3 bases, leaving 8 bases not matched to a gene. CDR3 nucleotides: TGTGCCAGTAGCGGAATACAGGGGGCCGAAGAGACCCAGTACTTC. This gives the protein CASSGIQGAEETQYF.

The chain has TRBV4-3 and TRBJ2-7; tentative D call: TRBD1 (6 bases). CDR1 is LGHNA and CDR2 is YSLEER in the germline V gene. Trimming stripped 2 bases from V and 3 bases from J, with 11 bases between. CDR3 length: 14 amino acids. The CDR3 DNA follows: TGCGCCAGCAGCCAACTTCAGGGGAACTACGAGCAGTACTTC. This codes for CASSQLQGNYEQYF.

The chain has TRBV15 and TRBJ1-1; TRBD1 agrees at 11 bases. This CDR3 has 16 residues. V dropped 0 bases and J dropped 3; count of bases not matched to a gene: 3. The V gene's germline CDR1 is LNHNV and CDR2 YYDKDF (reference sequence). CDR3 in amino acids: CATSRDPGQGDTEAFF. Written as DNA, the CDR3 is TGTGCCACCAGCAGAGATCCGGGACAGGGGGACACTGAAGCTTTCTTT.

The chain links TRBV10-3 to TRBJ1-1, with D possibly TRBD1 on 6 matching bases. Germline V gene lookup returns CDR1 ENHRY and CDR2 SYGVKD. The V gene lost 2 bases and the J gene lost 4 bases, with 29 bases spanning the gap. The CDR3 is 20 residues long. CDR3 nucleotide sequence: TGTGCCATCAGTGAGCCCCGCGGGGGACGGGGGCATAGAGTGAGCACTGAAGCTTTCTTT. Its protein is CAISEPRGGRGHRVSTEAFF.

V is TRBV29-1 and J is TRBJ2-1; the D is unclear. Trimming shortened V by 3 bases and J by 1 base, and 7 bases separated the two germline ends. The CDR3 is 13 amino acids. Germline values: CDR1 SQVTM, CDR2 ANQGSEA. Here the CDR3 reads CSVDGLSYNEQFF. Here the CDR3 DNA reads TGCAGCGTTGATGGCTTATCCTACAATGAGCAGTTCTTC.

V is TRBV4-3 and J is TRBJ2-2, with 7 bases fitting TRBD2. The junction had 11 bases not matched to a gene; V was cut back by 1 base and J by 6 bases. CDR3 length equals 17 residues. The germline V gene has CDR1 LGHNA and CDR2 YSLEER. The CDR3, as DNA: TGCGCCAGCAGCCAAGGCCTTCGGCGGGAGAATTCCGGGGAGCTGTTTTTT. Residues: CASSQGLRRENSGELFF.

The rearrangement uses TRBV6-4 and TRBJ2-7, with D perhaps TRBD1 (5 bases). Germline lookup yields CDR1 MRHNA and CDR2 SNTAGT. The germline V and J ends were trimmed by 0 bases and 0 bases, with 18 bases remaining between them. The CDR3 has 18 amino acids. The CDR3 nucleotides read TGTGCCAGCAGTGACTCGAAATCTGCTGGGGCTTCCTCCTACGAGCAGTACTTC. Translation: CASSDSKSAGASSYEQYF.

V usage is TRBV6-5 and J usage is TRBJ1-2; the D is unclear. This CDR3 comprises 14 residues. With 6 bases removed from V and 0 bases from J, the gap between germline ends came to 11 bases. CDR1 MNHEY and CDR2 SVGAGI come from the germline V gene. Written as DNA, the CDR3 is TGTGCCAGCAGCGAGGAGGCAGCTAACTATGGCTACACCTTC. Translated, it gives CASSEEAANYGYTF.

The chain employs TRBV24-1 and TRBJ2-3; D not certain. V lost 2 bases to trimming and J lost 0 bases, with 8 bases between them. There are 15 residues in the CDR3. The V gene's germline CDR1 is KGHDR and CDR2 SFDVKD. CDR3 DNA: TGTGCCACCAGTGATTCGGCGGCTAGCACAGATACGCAGTATTTT. Amino acids: CATSDSAASTDTQYF.

There are a few counts of this clone. The rearrangement uses TRBV7-2 and TRBJ2-4, with 7 bases lining up with TRBD1. The CDR3 extends over 14 amino acids. Germline lookup yields CDR1 SGHTA and CDR2 FQGNSA. With 4 bases clipped from V and 13 bases from J, the junction kept 13 bases outside the gene matches. The DNA for the CDR3 is TGTGCCAGCAGCTCATACCGGGACAGCCCCATCCAGTACTTC. This gives the protein CASSSYRDSPIQYF.

The V and J genes are TRBV15 and TRBJ2-7; 8 positions match TRBD2. Per the germline V gene, CDR1 is LNHNV and CDR2 is YYDKDF (reference sequence). The CDR3 extends over 15 amino acids. V was pared by 0 bases and J by 2 bases, with 3 bases of the junction left unmatched. In DNA, the CDR3 is TGTGCCACCAGCAGAGATACTAGCGGAACCTACGAGCAGTACTTC. Translating gives CATSRDTSGTYEQYF. The variable domain in full, completed from reference TRBV15 and TRBJ2-7, reads DAMVIQNPRYQVTQFGKPVTLSCSQTLNHNVMYWYQQKSSQAPKLLFHYYDKDFNNEADTPDNFQSRRPNTSFCFLDIRSPGLGDTAMYLCATSRDTSGTYEQYFGPGTRLTVT.

This rearrangement joins TRBV6-6 to TRBJ1-1, with D perhaps TRBD1 (5 bases). The CDR3 consists of 11 residues. Between the trimmed V and J ends, which lost 7 bases and 6 bases, there was a span of 9 bases. Germline CDR1 reads MNHNY; CDR2 reads SVGAGI (reference sequence). CDR3 sequence reads: CASIGGSEAFF. In DNA form, the CDR3 reads TGTGCCAGCATTGGGGGGTCTGAAGCTTTCTTT.

This clone was observed once. The chain carries TRBV11-3 and TRBJ1-6; tentative D call: TRBD1 (5 bases). The V end was cut by 5 bases, the J end by 7 bases, with 21 bases between. Germline CDR1 is SGHNT and CDR2 is YENEEA. The CDR3 is 17 amino acids. The CDR3 region is CASSAFPWGATNSPLHF. The CDR3 nucleotides read TGTGCCAGCAGCGCCTTCCCGTGGGGCGCGACCAATTCACCCCTCCACTTT.

This chain's CDR3 is CASSISDEKLFF. CDR3 bases: TGTGCCAGCAGCATCAGCGATGAAAAACTGTTTTTT. The rearrangement joins TRBV5-6 to TRBJ1-4; the D is unclear. CDR1 is SGHDT and CDR2 is YYEEEE in the germline V gene. Trimming removed 4 bases from V and 6 bases from J, with 7 bases in between. CDR3 length: 12 amino acids. Based on the CDR3 plus reference TRBV5-6 and TRBJ1-4, the full variable domain is DAGVTQSPTHLIKTRGQQVTLRCSPKSGHDTVSWYQQALGQGPQFIFQYYEEEERQRGNFPDRFSGHQFPNYSSELNVNALLLGDSALYLCASSISDEKLFFGSGTQLSVL.

This clone was seen more than once but under ten times. The CDR3 region is CATSKDLQVYEQYF. The CDR3 DNA sequence: TGTGCCACCAGCAAGGACCTACAAGTCTACGAGCAGTACTTC. This chain uses TRBV15 with TRBJ2-7, with D hard to call. V was pared by 4 bases and J by 3 bases, with 13 bases between. The CDR3 runs to 14 residues. CDR1 and CDR2 from the germline V gene are LNHNV and YYDKDF (reference sequence).

This chain connects TRBV2 to TRBJ2-3; D tentatively fits TRBD1 or TRBD2 (5 bases each). Per the germline V gene, CDR1 is SNHLY and CDR2 is FYNNEI. Trimming removed 5 bases at V and 6 bases at J, with 12 bases between. The CDR3 has 13 amino acids. The CDR3 nucleotides read TGTGCCAGCAGTTGGGGGTACGGGGATACGCAGTATTTT. Its protein product is CASSWGYGDTQYF.

CDR3 in DNA: TGTGCCAGCAGCCAAGATGGCGGTCCCCAGTACTTC. Residues: CASSQDGGPQYF. The rearrangement links TRBV3-1 (or the pseudogene TRBV3-2) to TRBJ2-5; no definite D call. This CDR3 has 12 residues. Germline lookup yields CDR1 LGHDT and CDR2 YNNKEL (reference sequence). Deletions cut 0 bases from V and 9 bases from J, with 8 bases between.

The rearrangement uses TRBV5-1 and TRBJ1-3; no reliable D call. V was trimmed by 4 bases and J by 0 bases, leaving 11 bases between them. This CDR3 contains 15 residues. Germline V gene lookup returns CDR1 SGHRS and CDR2 YFSETQ. The CDR3 nucleotides read TGCGCCAGCAGCCCATTACAGAGCTCTGGAAACACCATATATTTT. This gives the protein CASSPLQSSGNTIYF.

This clone showed up just a few times. V gene TRBV5-1 combines with J gene TRBJ2-7, with D maybe TRBD2 (7 bases). V lost 3 bases and J lost 3, with 10 bases in between. This CDR3 contains 13 residues. In germline, CDR1 is SGHRS, CDR2 YFSETQ. DNA for the CDR3: TGCGCCAGCAGCTCGGGGGGCGGCTACGAGCAGTACTTC. Its protein product is CASSSGGGYEQYF.

This clone was recorded once. The chain joins TRBV12-3 or TRBV12-4 to TRBJ2-2; D remains ambiguous. This CDR3 region has 12 residues. The V end was cut by 8 bases, the J end by 7 bases, with 11 bases between. CDR3 DNA: TGTGCCAGCCTTCAATCGATCGGGGAGCTGTTTTTT. Its protein product is CASLQSIGELFF.

The chain employs TRBV9 and TRBJ2-1; D might be TRBD2 (6 bases). Germline V gene sequence: CDR1 SGDLS, CDR2 YYNGEE. The V gene lost 3 bases and the J gene lost 5 bases, with 18 bases spanning the gap. This CDR3 spans 16 amino acids. The CDR3 sequence: CASSALGRQSDNEQFF. The CDR3 DNA sequence: TGTGCCAGCAGCGCCCTGGGGAGGCAAAGCGACAATGAGCAGTTCTTC. The whole variable domain, remainder taken from reference TRBV9 and TRBJ2-1, is DSGVTQTPKHLITATGQRVTLRCSPRSGDLSVYWYQQSLDQGLQFLIQYYNGEERAKGNILERFSAQQFPDLHSELNLSSLELGDSALYFCASSALGRQSDNEQFFGPGTRLTVL.

The chain employs TRBV6-2 or TRBV6-3 and TRBJ2-7; 7 bases are a match to TRBD2. The germline CDR1 and CDR2 sequences are MNHEY and SVGEGT. The CDR3 contains 16 residues. Unmatched junction bases numbered 9, after V lost 3 bases and J lost 1 base. CDR3 nucleotide sequence: TGTGCCAGCAGTTATCGAGCGGGATGGGCTTCCTACGAGCAGTACTTC. It translates to CASSYRAGWASYEQYF.